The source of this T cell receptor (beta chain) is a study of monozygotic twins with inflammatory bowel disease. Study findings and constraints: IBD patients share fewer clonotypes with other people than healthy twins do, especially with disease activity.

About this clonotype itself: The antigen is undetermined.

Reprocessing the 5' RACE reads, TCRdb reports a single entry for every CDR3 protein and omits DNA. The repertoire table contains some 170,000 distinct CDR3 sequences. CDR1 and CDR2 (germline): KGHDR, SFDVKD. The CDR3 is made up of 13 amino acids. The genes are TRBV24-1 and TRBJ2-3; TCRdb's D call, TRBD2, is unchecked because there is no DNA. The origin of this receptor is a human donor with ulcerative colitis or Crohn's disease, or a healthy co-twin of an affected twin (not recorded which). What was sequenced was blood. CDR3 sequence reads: CATSTERADTQYF.